These 17 T cell receptor beta chains originate from one sample sequenced in a study of cytomegalovirus exposure and HLA in healthy donors. 13 Jbeta primers and 60 Vbeta primers were used for the PCR. Assay used: immunoSEQ multiplex PCR; TCRdb lists only in-frame clones, some missing. The sample lists about 120,000 clones, 75% occurring once. What was sequenced was PBMCs. The origin of the receptors is a woman aged 18-35 years in good health and CMV-seronegative.

V gene TRBV29-1 combines with J gene TRBJ2-1; 13 nucleotides match TRBD2. Germline-derived CDR1 and CDR2 are SQVTM and ANQGSEA. The CDR3 is 13 amino acids. The V gene end was trimmed by 4 bases and the J gene end by 7 bases; junction bases not matched to a gene: 1. The DNA of the CDR3 is TGCAGCGTTGGACTAGCGGGGGGAAATGAGCAGTTCTTC. Its protein product is CSVGLAGGNEQFF.

The chain couples TRBV5-1 to TRBJ1-1; D uncertain. V dropped 7 bases and J dropped 1 base, with 11 bases sitting between them. CDR3 length equals 13 residues. CDR1 is SGHRS and CDR2 is YFSETQ in the germline V gene. DNA for the CDR3: TGCGCCAGCGCCGCGAGCGGGAACACTGAAGCTTTCTTT. As protein: CASAASGNTEAFF.

This CDR3 reads CASSWTVGELFF. The CDR3 DNA sequence: TGTGCCAGTAGTTGGACTGTCGGGGAGCTGTTTTTT. The chain is built from TRBV19 and TRBJ2-2, with D tentatively TRBD2 (5 bases). Germline V gene sequence: CDR1 LNHDA, CDR2 SQIVND (reference sequence). Trimming stripped 5 bases from V and 7 bases from J, with 8 bases between. The CDR3 is 12 residues long.

This rearrangement joins TRBV28 to TRBJ1-6; D gene uncertain. CDR1 is MDHEN, CDR2 SYDVKM, per germline. Trimming removed 8 bases at V and 1 base at J, with 15 bases between. The length of the CDR3 is 16 residues. The CDR3 DNA sequence: TGTGCCAGCGATAGTTCTAGCGGGTCCTATAATTCACCCCTCCACTTT. It translates to CASDSSSGSYNSPLHF. Full variable domain (missing parts from reference TRBV28 and TRBJ1-6): DVKVTQSSRYLVKRTGEKVFLECVQDMDHENMFWYRQDPGLGLRLIYFSYDVKMKEKGDIPEGYSVSREKKERFSLILESASTNQTSMYLCASDSSSGSYNSPLHFGNGTRLTVT.

This clone was found a few times. The genes are TRBV29-1 and TRBJ2-3, with unresolved D. V shed 4 bases and J shed 10 bases, with 9 bases lying between them. The length of the CDR3 is 10 residues. Germline V gene sequence: CDR1 SQVTM, CDR2 ANQGSEA. This CDR3 is CSVGLYPQYF. DNA for the CDR3: TGCAGCGTTGGACTTTATCCGCAGTATTTT.

V and J are TRBV28 and TRBJ2-2, with 7 nucleotides matching TRBD1. The V and J ends lost 1 base and 6 bases, in that order; junction bases with no gene match: 11. The CDR3 is 17 amino acids. Germline V gene sequence: CDR1 MDHEN, CDR2 SYDVKM. The CDR3 region has the DNA TGTGCCAGCAGTTTATACTTGACAGGGCGGCTTCCCGGGGAGCTGTTTTTT. Translation: CASSLYLTGRLPGELFF.

V is TRBV28 and J is TRBJ1-1; D uncertain. Germline-derived CDR1 and CDR2 are MDHEN and SYDVKM. CDR3 length equals 13 residues. Between the trimmed V and J ends, which lost 3 bases and 1 base, there was a span of 6 bases. The CDR3 sequence: CASSFVQNTEAFF. Here the CDR3 DNA reads TGTGCCAGCAGTTTTGTACAGAACACTGAAGCTTTCTTT.

This chain uses TRBV28 with TRBJ2-7, with a weak D call TRBD2 (6 bases). Trimming removed 3 bases at V and 5 bases at J, with 11 bases between. The CDR3 has 13 amino acids. Germline values: CDR1 MDHEN, CDR2 SYDVKM. The CDR3 DNA sequence: TGTGCCAGCAGTTTTCGGGGGACTGACGAGCAGTACTTC. As protein: CASSFRGTDEQYF.

The rearrangement links TRBV6-5 to TRBJ2-2; perhaps TRBD2 as D (5 bases). Germline loops: CDR1 MNHEY, CDR2 SVGAGI. The CDR3 length is 14 residues. V lost 6 bases, J lost 1 base, and 9 bases lay in between. CDR3 coding DNA: TGTGCCAGCAGGGGAGATCTGAACACCGGGGAGCTGTTTTTT. It translates to CASRGDLNTGELFF.

This clone was counted a few times. This rearrangement joins TRBV28 to TRBJ1-6; TRBD1 might be the D (6 bases). There are 15 residues in the CDR3. Trimming pared 3 bases from V and 5 bases from J, leaving 11 bases between. CDR1 and CDR2 from the germline V gene are MDHEN and SYDVKM. The chain's CDR3 is CASSLAGENNSPLHF. DNA of the CDR3: TGTGCCAGCAGTTTGGCAGGGGAGAATAATTCACCCCTCCACTTT.

The chain links TRBV6-5 to TRBJ1-1; unclear D gene. V shed 8 bases and J shed 1 base, with 5 bases lying between them. CDR3 length equals 11 residues. Germline CDR1 MNHEY, CDR2 SVGAGI. CDR3 sequence (DNA): TGTGCCAGCCAGGAGAACACTGAAGCTTTCTTT. Residues: CASQENTEAFF.

The chain uses TRBV23-1 and TRBJ1-1; D not certain. TRBV23-1 is an ORF; its function is uncertain. The CDR3 covers 17 residues. The germline V and J ends were trimmed by 2 bases and 0 bases, with 16 bases remaining between them. The CDR3 here is CASSQNSGADLNTEAFF. CDR3 nucleotide sequence: TGCGCCAGCAGTCAAAATTCGGGAGCCGATTTGAACACTGAAGCTTTCTTT.

V gene TRBV5-1 combines with J gene TRBJ1-1; 8 nucleotides match TRBD1. Germline loops: CDR1 SGHRS, CDR2 YFSETQ. With 2 bases clipped from V and 4 bases from J, the junction kept 7 bases outside the gene matches. The CDR3 has 15 amino acids. CDR3 residues: CASSLGVTGGTEAFF. CDR3 sequence (DNA): TGCGCCAGCAGCTTAGGCGTTACAGGGGGCACTGAAGCTTTCTTT.

V is TRBV5-1 and J is TRBJ2-7; TRBD2 agrees at 15 bases. V shed 4 bases, J shed 6 bases, and the junction held 5 bases outside the gene matches. CDR3 length: 15 amino acids. From germline, CDR1 is SGHRS and CDR2 YFSETQ. DNA of the CDR3: TGCGCCAGCAGCCGGGGACTAGCGGGGGGAAGCGAGCAGTACTTC. Protein sequence: CASSRGLAGGSEQYF.

The V and J genes are TRBV2 and TRBJ2-5; a weak D match, TRBD1 (6 bases). Germline V gene sequence: CDR1 SNHLY, CDR2 FYNNEI. Trimming left V 4 bases short and J 5 bases short, with 17 bases between. The CDR3 has 15 residues. The CDR3 DNA reads as TGTGCCAGCAGTGTGCAGGGGTCAGCCTCGGAGACCCAGTACTTC. Its protein is CASSVQGSASETQYF. Variable domain in full (rest from reference TRBV2 and TRBJ2-5): EPEVTQTPSHQVTQMGQEVILRCVPISNHLYFYWYRQILGQKVEFLVSFYNNEISEKSEIFDDQFSVERPDGSNFTLKIRSTKLEDSAMYFCASSVQGSASETQYFGPGTRLLVL.

This clone appeared a single time. The chain employs TRBV28 and TRBJ1-5; a weak D match, TRBD1 (6 bases). CDR1 is MDHEN and CDR2 is SYDVKM in the germline V gene. This CDR3 is 15 amino acids long. V lost 8 bases to trimming and J lost 3 bases, with 17 bases between them. CDR3 region: CASHPRDRPNQPQHF. Here the CDR3 DNA reads TGTGCCAGCCATCCTAGAGACAGGCCCAATCAGCCCCAGCATTTT.

The V and J genes are TRBV7-8 and TRBJ2-3; 12 bases are shared with TRBD2. The CDR3 has 17 amino acids. Germline CDR1 and CDR2: SGHVS and FQNEAQ. J lost 0 bases, V lost 1 base, and 2 bases had no gene match. In DNA form, the CDR3 reads TGTGCCAGCAGCTTAGAGACTAGCGGGGGTAGCACAGATACGCAGTATTTT. It codes for CASSLETSGGSTDTQYF.